This passage covers 22 T cell receptor beta chains from one sample sequenced in a study of vaccination and CD4 T cells after COVID-19. A single record per CDR3 protein comes from TCRdb applying MiXCR to the PCR reads. The sample holds 20,000 to 25,000 distinct CDR3 sequences; 50% to 70% are singletons and the top ten take over 0.75%. This material consisted of CD4+ T cells from blood, taken before SARS-CoV-2 vaccination. The receptors come from a human donor who had recovered from COVID-19.

This chain uses TRBV7-2 with TRBJ2-7; possibly TRBD2 for D (6 bases). Germline-derived CDR1 and CDR2 are SGHTA and FQGNSA. CDR3 length: 14 residues. The ends were cut back, 1 base at V and 4 bases at J, with 11 bases in the middle. The CDR3 spells CASSLELAVYEQYF. For the CDR3, the DNA is TGTGCCAGCAGCTTAGAACTAGCTGTTTACGAGCAGTACTTC.

This clonotype was detected only a few times. This rearrangement joins TRBV20-1 to TRBJ2-7, with no clear D. The CDR3 is 15 amino acids. Per germline, CDR1 DFQATT and CDR2 SNEGSKA (reference sequence). Trimming pared 3 bases from V and 4 bases from J, leaving 19 bases between. In nucleotides, the CDR3 is TGCAGTGCTAGGGCGGCCGAGACGGAGCAATACGAGCAGTACTTC. Translated: CSARAAETEQYEQYF.

The chain employs TRBV27 and TRBJ1-2; 11 bases align to TRBD1. J gave up 8 bases and V 3 bases, and 8 bases lay outside the gene matches. The CDR3 runs 15 residues. Germline values: CDR1 MNHEY, CDR2 SMNVEV (reference sequence). In nucleotides, the CDR3 is TGTGCCAGCAGTTTCCGAGGACAGGGGGCGCTCGGCTACACCTTC. Its protein is CASSFRGQGALGYTF.

The chain combines TRBV15 with TRBJ1-3, with 8 bases that match TRBD1. Germline CDR1 reads LNHNV; CDR2 reads YYDKDF (reference sequence). With 3 bases clipped from V and 4 bases from J, the junction kept 8 bases outside the gene matches. This CDR3 has 16 residues. CDR3 residues: CATSRIQGVSGNTIYF. In DNA, the CDR3 is TGTGCCACCAGCAGGATACAGGGGGTATCGGGAAACACCATATATTTT.

J is TRBJ2-7 and V is TRBV11-1; 8 bases map to TRBD1. This CDR3 spans 15 amino acids. V gave up 5 bases and J gave up 3 bases; unmatched junction bases: 9. Germline CDR1 is SGHAT and CDR2 is FQDESV (reference sequence). CDR3 sequence: CASSPGDRPRYEQYF. As DNA, the CDR3 is TGTGCCAGCAGCCCAGGGGACAGGCCACGCTACGAGCAGTACTTC.

The chain is built from TRBV20-1 and TRBJ1-2, with D unclear. This CDR3 is 12 amino acids long. Germline V gene lookup returns CDR1 DFQATT and CDR2 SNEGSKA (reference sequence). V was pared by 6 bases and J by 1 base, with 9 bases between. CDR3 protein: CSAGDGNYGYTF. The CDR3 nucleotides read TGCAGTGCCGGAGATGGTAACTATGGCTACACCTTC.

This chain uses TRBV4-3 with TRBJ2-2; 9 bases agree with TRBD1. The CDR3 spans 16 residues. CDR1 and CDR2 (germline): LGHNA, YSLEER. V gave up 3 bases and J gave up 4 bases; unmatched junction bases: 6. CDR3 residues: CASSHYGTGSTGELFF. The CDR3 region has the DNA TGCGCCAGCAGCCACTACGGGACAGGGAGCACCGGGGAGCTGTTTTTT.

This clonotype was counted between two and nine times. The rearrangement links TRBV2 to TRBJ2-7; no clear D. V dropped 0 bases and J dropped 0 bases, with 3 bases sitting between them. The CDR3 runs to 13 residues. Germline CDR1 SNHLY, CDR2 FYNNEI. The CDR3 DNA follows: TGTGCCAGCAGTGAAGCAAGCTCCTACGAGCAGTACTTC. Its translation is CASSEASSYEQYF.

The chain combines TRBV20-1 with TRBJ2-5; the D gene is possibly TRBD2 (6 bases). Trimming removed 6 bases at V and 5 bases at J, with 13 bases between. This CDR3 is built from 12 residues. Germline lookup yields CDR1 DFQATT and CDR2 SNEGSKA (reference sequence). The CDR3 nucleotides read TGCAGTGCCTCGGAGGGCCCCGAGACCCAGTACTTC. This encodes CSASEGPETQYF.

The chain links TRBV28 to TRBJ2-3; 10 nucleotides agree with TRBD1. Germline V gene data show CDR1 as MDHEN and CDR2 as SYDVKM. J gave up 3 bases and V 6 bases, and 6 bases lay outside the gene matches. The CDR3 has 15 amino acids. The CDR3 DNA sequence: TGTGCCAGCAGGCCGACAGGGGGCAGAACAGATACGCAGTATTTT. Protein: CASRPTGGRTDTQYF.

The chain uses TRBV20-1 and TRBJ2-7; D ambiguous. CDR1 and CDR2 (germline): DFQATT, SNEGSKA (reference sequence). The CDR3 spans 14 residues. V was trimmed by 6 bases and J by 6 bases, leaving 21 bases between them. The CDR3 loop reads CSAPRPGNQGEQYF. In DNA, the CDR3 is TGCAGTGCCCCCCGCCCCGGAAACCAAGGCGAGCAGTACTTC.

The J gene is TRBJ1-6, the V gene TRBV28; maybe TRBD1 (5 bases). This CDR3 is built from 17 residues. V shed 5 bases and J shed 10 bases, with 24 bases lying between them. Germline V gene lookup returns CDR1 MDHEN and CDR2 SYDVKM. The CDR3 sequence is CASSHQPRDPRASPLHF. The CDR3, as DNA: TGTGCCAGCAGTCACCAACCCCGGGACCCAAGGGCATCACCCCTCCACTTT.

This clonotype was observed once. The chain is built from TRBV15 and TRBJ1-2; 7 positions agree with TRBD1. The germline V gene has CDR1 LNHNV and CDR2 YYDKDF (reference sequence). CDR3 size: 12 residues. J was trimmed by 10 bases and V by 1 base; bases with no gene match: 3. This CDR3 reads CATSRAQGDYTF. In DNA form, the CDR3 reads TGTGCCACCAGCAGAGCGCAGGGGGACTACACCTTC.

The CDR3 nucleotides read TGTGCCAGCAGTAGGGGGTACAATGAGCAGTTCTTC. Translated, it gives CASSRGYNEQFF. The J gene is TRBJ2-1, the V gene TRBV7-2; weak D call: TRBD1 (6 bases). Trimming cost V 6 bases and J 4 bases, with 7 bases left between them. There are 12 residues in the CDR3. Germline lookup yields CDR1 SGHTA and CDR2 FQGNSA.

The V call is TRBV7-9, the J call TRBJ2-2, with D perhaps TRBD1 or TRBD2 (5 bases each). Germline V gene lookup returns CDR1 SEHNR and CDR2 FQNEAQ (reference sequence). The CDR3 spans 17 residues. V shed 6 bases and J shed 5 bases, with 22 bases lying between them. CDR3 sequence reads: CASSSRSTRGNTGELFF. CDR3 nucleotide sequence: TGTGCCAGCAGTTCTCGATCAACTAGGGGAAATACCGGGGAGCTGTTTTTT.

This clonotype was seen just once. This chain links TRBV19 with TRBJ2-3, with TRBD2 identical over 8 bases. The germline gives CDR1 LNHDA, CDR2 SQIVND (reference sequence). CDR3 length: 14 residues. The junction had 5 bases not matched to a gene; V was cut back by 9 bases and J by 0 bases. CDR3 bases: TGTGCCAGCAGCGTAGCGGGGAGCACAGATACGCAGTATTTT. Its protein product is CASSVAGSTDTQYF.

V is TRBV7-9 and J is TRBJ2-7; perhaps TRBD2 as D (5 bases). CDR1 and CDR2 (germline): SEHNR, FQNEAQ (reference sequence). The CDR3 runs to 12 residues. V dropped 5 bases and J dropped 4 bases, with 9 bases sitting between them. CDR3: CASSPRTYEQYF. The CDR3 DNA follows: TGTGCCAGCAGCCCCAGGACTTACGAGCAGTACTTC. Full variable domain (remainder filled in from reference TRBV7-9 and TRBJ2-7): DTGVSQNPRHKITKRGQNVTFRCDPISEHNRLYWYRQTLGQGPEFLTYFQNEAQLEKSRLLSDRFSAERPKGSFSTLEIQRTEQGDSAMYLCASSPRTYEQYFGPGTRLTVT.

This chain connects TRBV12-3 or TRBV12-4 to TRBJ1-6, with D unclear. The CDR3 contains 16 residues. V was shortened by 3 bases and J by 9 bases, with 18 bases between the two germline ends. The chain's CDR3 is CASSLEGSVLGSPLHF. CDR3 nucleotides: TGTGCCAGCAGTTTGGAGGGTTCGGTCCTAGGTTCACCCCTCCACTTT.

The chain combines TRBV20-1 with TRBJ1-3; tentatively, D is TRBD1 (6 bases). In germline, CDR1 is DFQATT, CDR2 SNEGSKA (reference sequence). V lost 6 bases to trimming and J lost 5 bases, with 14 bases between them. This CDR3 is built from 13 residues. In DNA, the CDR3 is TGCAGTGCCCGAGCAGGGGCTCGAAACACCATATATTTT. Amino acids: CSARAGARNTIYF.

The chain links TRBV28 to TRBJ1-3; unclear D gene. Germline CDR1 MDHEN, CDR2 SYDVKM. Deletions cut 0 bases from V and 0 bases from J, with 12 bases between. The CDR3 runs to 17 residues. Here the CDR3 reads CASSLWGNLGSGNTIYF. CDR3 sequence (DNA): TGTGCCAGCAGTTTATGGGGGAATTTGGGCTCTGGAAACACCATATATTTT.

This clonotype has only a few counts. This CDR3 reads CATSDDRQGRGAFF. CDR3 sequence (DNA): TGTGCCACCAGTGATGATAGACAGGGGAGGGGAGCTTTCTTT. The chain couples TRBV24-1 to TRBJ1-1, with 8 nucleotides matching TRBD1. After removal of 3 bases from V and 10 bases from J, the junction contained 9 bases not matched to a gene. CDR3 length: 14 amino acids. CDR1 KGHDR and CDR2 SFDVKD come from the germline V gene.

The chain recombines TRBV7-3 with TRBJ2-5, with D tentatively TRBD1 or TRBD2 (5 bases each). In germline, CDR1 is SGHTA, CDR2 FQGTGA. V dropped 2 bases and J dropped 1 base, with 8 bases sitting between them. The CDR3 is made up of 14 amino acids. As DNA, the CDR3 is TGTGCCAGCAGCTTATCCGGGACCCAAGAGACCCAGTACTTC. This sequence encodes CASSLSGTQETQYF.